The sequence of this T cell receptor (beta chain) was determined in a study of identical twins. Points from the study as a whole: Sequences that were beta out-of-frame showed weaker excess twin sharing.

With respect to this clonotype: Its antigen is unknown.

TCRdb re-called the 5' RACE reads with MiXCR, one entry per CDR3 protein. The sample shows roughly 200,000 distinct CDR3 sequences, 6.5% to 8.5% of them seen only once. The data also belong to a second study, concerning yellow fever vaccine responses in identical twins.

The source of this sequence is a woman younger than 35 in good health. Material for sequencing was memory (CD45RO+) T cells sorted from blood.

The CDR3 sequence: CASSFGLAGGVRPSYNEQFF. The CDR3 DNA reads as TGTGCCAGCAGTTTTGGACTAGCGGGAGGAGTCCGCCCCTCCTACAATGAGCAGTTCTTC. The chain employs TRBV2 and TRBJ2-1; 14 positions match TRBD2. This CDR3 is built from 20 residues. Trimming at V came to 5 bases and at J to 0 bases, leaving 12 bases not matched to a gene. CDR1 and CDR2 (germline): SNHLY, FYNNEI.